The 8 T cell receptor beta chains in this list originate from one sample, sequenced in a study of blood T cell repertoires in COVID-19. The data were produced by immunoSEQ multiplex PCR, yet TCRdb's version contains in-frame clones alone and is incomplete. The table shows 91,000 or so clones, with under 95% occurring only once. The specimen sequenced was peripheral blood. The receptors here all came from a woman between 50 and 59 years old in a cohort sampled during active COVID-19.

The chain employs TRBV6-5 and TRBJ2-2, with 9 positions matching TRBD1. The V segment lost 7 bases and the J segment 3 bases; nucleotides outside the gene matches: 3. This CDR3 spans 14 amino acids. Germline V CDR1 and CDR2: MNHEY, SVGAGI. CDR3 loop: CASTRTGDTGELFF. Here the CDR3 DNA reads TGTGCCAGCACTAGGACAGGGGACACCGGGGAGCTGTTTTTT.

This clone was observed a single time. The rearrangement links TRBV5-5 to TRBJ1-5; 8 nucleotides match TRBD1. Germline V gives CDR1 SGHKS, CDR2 YYEKEE (reference sequence). This CDR3 comprises 15 residues. V dropped 4 bases and J dropped 2; count of bases not matched to a gene: 5. The CDR3 loop reads CASSQGARGNQPQHF. As DNA, the CDR3 is TGTGCCAGCAGCCAGGGGGCTCGAGGCAATCAGCCCCAGCATTTT.

V gene TRBV10-1 combines with J gene TRBJ2-1, with a weak D call TRBD2 (6 bases). The CDR3 loop spans 15 amino acids. Germline CDR1 WNHNN, CDR2 SYGVQD (reference sequence). Trimming took 0 bases from V and 2 from J, leaving 8 bases between them. CDR3 DNA sequence: TGCGCCAGCAGTGAGTCGGGGGGAACCTACAATGAGCAGTTCTTC. Its protein product is CASSESGGTYNEQFF.

The chain is built from TRBV29-1 and TRBJ1-6; TRBD1 matches 10 bases. The V and J ends lost 5 bases and 9 bases, in that order; junction bases with no gene match: 7. The CDR3 is 14 amino acids. CDR1 is SQVTM and CDR2 is ANQGSEA in the germline V gene. The DNA of the CDR3 is TGCAGCGTTCGGTTGGGACAGGGGAGTTCACCCCTCCACTTT. It specifies CSVRLGQGSSPLHF.

For the CDR3, the DNA is TGTGCCAGCACCTCTAGCGGGAGTTTGAATGAGCAGTTCTTC. Amino acid sequence: CASTSSGSLNEQFF. The chain couples TRBV28 to TRBJ2-1; 10 bases are shared with TRBD2. Germline CDR1 MDHEN, CDR2 SYDVKM. Trimming cost V 7 bases and J 7 bases; bases outside gene matches: 7. The CDR3 length is 14 residues. Variable domain in full (rest from reference TRBV28 and TRBJ2-1): DVKVTQSSRYLVKRTGEKVFLECVQDMDHENMFWYRQDPGLGLRLIYFSYDVKMKEKGDIPEGYSVSREKKERFSLILESASTNQTSMYLCASTSSGSLNEQFFGPGTRLTVL.

The genes are TRBV7-2 and TRBJ1-6; 7 bases agree with TRBD1. From germline, CDR1 is SGHTA and CDR2 FQGNSA. The CDR3 is made up of 15 amino acids. The J segment lost 7 bases and the V segment lost 3 bases, leaving 6 bases of the junction unmatched. CDR3 in DNA: TGTGCCAGCAGCTTCCAAGGACAGGTCAATTCACCCCTCCACTTT. Translating gives CASSFQGQVNSPLHF.

The rearrangement uses TRBV20-1 and TRBJ2-1, with D perhaps TRBD2 (5 bases). Germline values: CDR1 DFQATT, CDR2 SNEGSKA (reference sequence). V gave up 5 bases and J gave up 9 bases, with 17 bases separating them. The CDR3 is 13 residues long. CDR3 in amino acids: CSARALPAGEQFF. The CDR3 DNA reads TGCAGTGCTCGTGCTTTACCCGCGGGTGAGCAGTTCTTC.

This rearrangement joins TRBV24-1 to TRBJ2-3, with a possible D match to TRBD1 (6 bases). The CDR3 is 14 amino acids. From germline, CDR1 is KGHDR and CDR2 SFDVKD. V gave up 7 bases and J gave up 1 base, with 11 bases separating them. CDR3 DNA sequence: TGTGCCACCAGCCTCAGGGGTGGCACAGATACGCAGTATTTT. It specifies CATSLRGGTDTQYF.